The 12 T cell receptor beta chains reported below all come from one sample, sequenced in a study of T cell responses to AZD1222 COVID-19 vaccine. Assay used: immunoSEQ multiplex PCR; TCRdb lists only in-frame clones, some missing. Altogether more than 150,000 clones are present, roughly 91% being singletons, with the ten largest covering 1.5% to 2%. The source was peripheral blood, collected 28 days after the second AZD1222 dose. Receptor source: an adult who received the AZD1222 COVID-19 vaccine.

CDR3 in amino acids: CASSEQDSVGGELFF. The CDR3 DNA is TGTGCCAGCAGTGAACAGGACAGCGTGGGCGGGGAGCTGTTTTTT. V is TRBV6-1 and J is TRBJ2-2; D is possibly TRBD1 (6 bases). V gave up 2 bases and J gave up 7 bases, with 14 bases separating them. Germline V gives CDR1 MNHNS, CDR2 SASEGT. The CDR3 covers 15 residues.

This chain joins TRBV10-3 and TRBJ2-4; 11 nucleotides agree with TRBD1. Germline CDR1 and CDR2: ENHRY and SYGVKD. This CDR3 is 12 amino acids long. The V segment lost 10 bases and the J segment 5 bases; nucleotides outside the gene matches: 1. The CDR3 protein is CATGQGENIQYF. In DNA form, the CDR3 reads TGTGCCACGGGACAGGGGGAAAACATTCAGTACTTC.

This clone was seen just once. This rearrangement joins TRBV3-1 (or the pseudogene TRBV3-2) to TRBJ1-2; D is possibly TRBD1 (6 bases). This CDR3 region has 15 residues. Trimming shortened V by 1 base and J by 4 bases, and 13 bases separated the two germline ends. Germline values: CDR1 LGHDT, CDR2 YNNKEL (reference sequence). Written as DNA, the CDR3 is TGTGCCAGCAGCCAAGGGGGCAGGGGAAGCTATGGCTACACCTTC. It is translated as CASSQGGRGSYGYTF.

The chain recombines TRBV5-1 with TRBJ2-3; 9 bases map to TRBD2. J gave up 4 bases and V 0 bases, and 6 bases lay outside the gene matches. Germline CDR1 is SGHRS and CDR2 is YFSETQ. The CDR3 has 16 amino acids. The CDR3 DNA reads as TGCGCCAGCAGCTTGGTGGCTAGCGGGGCTTCAGATACGCAGTATTTT. It translates to CASSLVASGASDTQYF. The full variable domain, its missing parts supplied by reference TRBV5-1 and TRBJ2-3, is KAGVTQTPRYLIKTRGQQVTLSCSPISGHRSVSWYQQTPGQGLQFLFEYFSETQRNKGNFPGRFSGRQFSNSRSEMNVSTLELGDSALYLCASSLVASGASDTQYFGPGTRLTVL.

The gene calls are TRBV24-1 and TRBJ2-2, with 7 bases that match TRBD2. Per the germline V gene, CDR1 is KGHDR and CDR2 is SFDVKD. The CDR3 sequence is 13 residues long. V was pared by 7 bases and J by 3 bases, with 1 base of the junction left unmatched. CDR3 nucleotide sequence: TGTGCCACCAGGGGGGGGGACACCGGGGAGCTGTTTTTT. Translation: CATRGGDTGELFF.

V gene TRBV30 combines with J gene TRBJ2-1, with D perhaps matching TRBD1 (6 bases). Germline V gives CDR1 GTSNPN, CDR2 SVGIG (reference sequence). The ends were cut back, 5 bases at V and 7 bases at J, with 9 bases in the middle. The CDR3 runs to 11 residues. The CDR3 sequence is CAWGGGNEQFF. For the CDR3, the DNA is TGTGCCTGGGGGGGCGGGAATGAGCAGTTCTTC.

The genes are TRBV5-4 and TRBJ2-6, with D perhaps matching TRBD1 or TRBD2 (5 bases each). The V end lost 2 bases, the J end lost 2 bases, and 11 bases lay between the germline ends. Germline CDR1 is SGHNT and CDR2 is YYREEE (reference sequence). The length of the CDR3 is 16 residues. The CDR3 DNA reads as TGTGCCAGCAGCTTAGGACGGGGCACTGGGGCCAACGTCCTGACTTTC. This sequence encodes CASSLGRGTGANVLTF.

The gene calls are TRBV6-5 and TRBJ2-7; TRBD2 is a possible D gene (5 bases). In germline, CDR1 is MNHEY, CDR2 SVGAGI. V gave up 6 bases and J gave up 5 bases, with 17 bases separating them. The CDR3 runs 14 residues. CDR3 residues: CASRPGPLRDEQYF. In DNA, the CDR3 is TGTGCCAGCAGACCGGGCCCCCTGCGGGACGAGCAGTACTTC.

The genes are TRBV6-2 or TRBV6-3 and TRBJ2-2, with 10 bases lining up with TRBD2. Germline CDR1 is MNHEY and CDR2 is SVGEGT. With V trimmed by 0 bases and J by 2 bases, 3 bases remained unmatched. This CDR3 spans 17 amino acids. The chain's CDR3 is CASSYSLAGVNTGELFF. CDR3 nucleotides: TGTGCCAGCAGTTACTCTCTAGCGGGGGTCAACACCGGGGAGCTGTTTTTT.

The rearrangement uses TRBV13 and TRBJ1-6, with 8 bases identical to TRBD1. This CDR3 is built from 14 residues. CDR1 is PRHDT and CDR2 is FYEKMQ in the germline V gene (reference sequence). The trim removed 4 bases at V and 8 bases at J, leaving 4 bases unmatched. The CDR3 region has the DNA TGTGCCAGCAGCTCGGACAGGGCGGATTCACCCCTCCACTTT. As protein: CASSSDRADSPLHF.

The chain combines TRBV5-1 with TRBJ1-5, with 10 bases that match TRBD1. CDR3 size: 16 residues. Germline loops: CDR1 SGHRS, CDR2 YFSETQ. V dropped 4 bases and J dropped 0; count of bases not matched to a gene: 4. Here the CDR3 reads CASSRGTGDSNQPQHF. The CDR3 coding sequence is TGCGCCAGCAGCCGAGGGACAGGGGATAGCAATCAGCCCCAGCATTTT.

This clone was recorded only once. Other DNA variants within this sample encode the same CDR3. The V gene is TRBV5-6, the J gene TRBJ1-6; D is undetermined. Germline CDR1 reads SGHDT; CDR2 reads YYEEEE. V was trimmed by 4 bases and J by 10 bases, leaving 15 bases between them. The CDR3 is 14 residues long. This CDR3 reads CASSLGLVGSPLHF. CDR3 DNA sequence: TGTGCCAGCAGCCTAGGGCTAGTGGGATCACCCCTCCACTTT.